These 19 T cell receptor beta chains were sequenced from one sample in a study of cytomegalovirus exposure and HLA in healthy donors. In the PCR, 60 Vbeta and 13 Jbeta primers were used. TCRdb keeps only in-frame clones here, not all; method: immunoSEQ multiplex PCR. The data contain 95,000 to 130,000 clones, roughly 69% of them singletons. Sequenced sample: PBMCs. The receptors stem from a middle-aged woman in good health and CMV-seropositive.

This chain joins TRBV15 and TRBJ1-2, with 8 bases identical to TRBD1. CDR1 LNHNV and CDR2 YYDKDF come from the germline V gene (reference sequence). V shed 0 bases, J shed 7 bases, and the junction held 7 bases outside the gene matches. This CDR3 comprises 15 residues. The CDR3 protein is CATSRDRDRGGGYTF. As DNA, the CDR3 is TGTGCCACCAGCAGAGATCGAGACAGGGGCGGTGGCTACACCTTC.

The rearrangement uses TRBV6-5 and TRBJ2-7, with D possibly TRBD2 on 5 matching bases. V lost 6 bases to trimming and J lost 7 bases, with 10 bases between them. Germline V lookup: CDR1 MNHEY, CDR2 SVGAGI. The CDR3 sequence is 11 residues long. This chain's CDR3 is CASRTTGEQYF. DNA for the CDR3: TGTGCCAGCAGAACAACGGGGGAGCAGTACTTC.

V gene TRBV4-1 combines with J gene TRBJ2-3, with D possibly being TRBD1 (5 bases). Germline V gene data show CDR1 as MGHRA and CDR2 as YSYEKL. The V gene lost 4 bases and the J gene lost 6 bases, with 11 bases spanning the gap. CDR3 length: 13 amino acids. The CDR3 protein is CASSRGVGDTQYF. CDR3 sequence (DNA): TGCGCCAGCAGCCGGGGCGTGGGGGATACGCAGTATTTT.

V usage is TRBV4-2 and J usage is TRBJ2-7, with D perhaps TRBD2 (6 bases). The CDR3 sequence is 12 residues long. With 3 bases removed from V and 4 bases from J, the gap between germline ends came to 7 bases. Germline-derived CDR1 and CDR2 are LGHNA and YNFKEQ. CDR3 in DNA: TGTGCCAGCAGCCAGGGACTTTACGAGCAGTACTTC. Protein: CASSQGLYEQYF.

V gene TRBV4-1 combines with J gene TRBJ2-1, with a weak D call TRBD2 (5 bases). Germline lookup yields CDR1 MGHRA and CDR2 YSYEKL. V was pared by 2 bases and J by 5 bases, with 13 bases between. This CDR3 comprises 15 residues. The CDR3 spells CASSQLVGANNEQFF. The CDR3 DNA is TGCGCCAGCAGCCAATTGGTGGGAGCTAACAATGAGCAGTTCTTC.

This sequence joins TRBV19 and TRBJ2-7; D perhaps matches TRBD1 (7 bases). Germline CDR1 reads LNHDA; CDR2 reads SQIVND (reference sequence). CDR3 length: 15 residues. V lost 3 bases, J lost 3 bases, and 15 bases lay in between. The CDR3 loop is CASSIKPQGGYEQYF. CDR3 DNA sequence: TGTGCCAGTAGTATTAAGCCCCAGGGGGGCTACGAGCAGTACTTC.

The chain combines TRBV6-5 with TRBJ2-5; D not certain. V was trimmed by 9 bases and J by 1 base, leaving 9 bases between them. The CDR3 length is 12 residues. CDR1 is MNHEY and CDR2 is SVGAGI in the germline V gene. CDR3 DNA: TGTGCCAGTTCCGCAGTCCAAGAGACCCAGTACTTC. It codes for CASSAVQETQYF.

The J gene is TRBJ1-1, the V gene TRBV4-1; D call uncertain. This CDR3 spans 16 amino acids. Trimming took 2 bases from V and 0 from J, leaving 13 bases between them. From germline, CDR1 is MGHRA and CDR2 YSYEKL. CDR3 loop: CASSQRLAGLNTEAFF. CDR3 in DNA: TGCGCCAGCAGCCAACGATTGGCAGGCCTGAACACTGAAGCTTTCTTT.

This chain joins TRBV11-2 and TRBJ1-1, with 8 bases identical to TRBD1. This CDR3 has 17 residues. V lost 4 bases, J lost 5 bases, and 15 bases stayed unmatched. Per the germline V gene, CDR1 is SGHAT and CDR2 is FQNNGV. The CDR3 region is CASSYPTRTGRRTEAFF. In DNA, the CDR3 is TGTGCCAGCAGCTACCCTACTAGGACAGGGCGGAGGACTGAAGCTTTCTTT.

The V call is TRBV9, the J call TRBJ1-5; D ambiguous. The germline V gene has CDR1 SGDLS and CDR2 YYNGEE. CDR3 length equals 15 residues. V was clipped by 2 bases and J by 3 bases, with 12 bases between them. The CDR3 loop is CASSVDGFNNQPQHF. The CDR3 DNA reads TGTGCCAGCAGCGTTGACGGGTTTAACAATCAGCCCCAGCATTTT.

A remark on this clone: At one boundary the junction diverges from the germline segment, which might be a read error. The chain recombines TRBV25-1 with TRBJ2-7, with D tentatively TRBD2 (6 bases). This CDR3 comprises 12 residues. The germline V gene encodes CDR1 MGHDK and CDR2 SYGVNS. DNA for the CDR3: TGTGCCAGCCGCACTAGCTCCCACGAGCAGTACTTC. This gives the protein CASRTSSHEQYF.

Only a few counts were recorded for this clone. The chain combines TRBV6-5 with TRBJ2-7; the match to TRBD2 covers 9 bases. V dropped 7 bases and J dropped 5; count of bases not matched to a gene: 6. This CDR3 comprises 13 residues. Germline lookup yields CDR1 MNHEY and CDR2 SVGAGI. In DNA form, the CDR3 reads TGTGCCAGCAAAGCGGGAGGTGTCAACGAGCAGTACTTC. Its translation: CASKAGGVNEQYF.

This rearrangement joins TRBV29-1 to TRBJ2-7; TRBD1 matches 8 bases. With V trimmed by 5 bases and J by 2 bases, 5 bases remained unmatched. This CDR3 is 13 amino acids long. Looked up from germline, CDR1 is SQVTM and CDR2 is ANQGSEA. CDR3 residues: CSVCGQGPYEQYF. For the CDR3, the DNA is TGCAGCGTTTGTGGACAGGGACCCTACGAGCAGTACTTC.

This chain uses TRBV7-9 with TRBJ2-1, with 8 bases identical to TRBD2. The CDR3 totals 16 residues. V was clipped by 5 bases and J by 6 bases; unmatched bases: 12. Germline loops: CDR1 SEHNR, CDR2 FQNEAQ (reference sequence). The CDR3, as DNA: TGTGCCAGCAGCGGTACCGGGACTAGTGATCTCAATGAGCAGTTCTTC. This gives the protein CASSGTGTSDLNEQFF.

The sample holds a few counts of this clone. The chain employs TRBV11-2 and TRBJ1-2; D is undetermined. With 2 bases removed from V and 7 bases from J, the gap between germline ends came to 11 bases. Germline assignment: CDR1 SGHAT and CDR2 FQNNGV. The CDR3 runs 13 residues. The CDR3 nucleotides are TGTGCCAGCAGCTTAAGTCTTACGAGTGGCTACACCTTC. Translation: CASSLSLTSGYTF.

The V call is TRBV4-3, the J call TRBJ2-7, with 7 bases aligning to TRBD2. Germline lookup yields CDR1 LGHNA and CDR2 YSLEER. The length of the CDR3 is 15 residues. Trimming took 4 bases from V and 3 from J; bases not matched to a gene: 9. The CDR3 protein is CASSRYQGGIYEQYF. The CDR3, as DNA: TGCGCCAGCAGCCGGTACCAGGGAGGGATCTACGAGCAGTACTTC.

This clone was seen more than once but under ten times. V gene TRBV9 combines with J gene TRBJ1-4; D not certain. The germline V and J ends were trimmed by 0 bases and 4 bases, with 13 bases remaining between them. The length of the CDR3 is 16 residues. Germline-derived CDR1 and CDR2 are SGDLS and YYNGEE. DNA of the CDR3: TGTGCCAGCAGCGTAGGAGTCCCTAATATTAATGAAAAACTGTTTTTT. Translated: CASSVGVPNINEKLFF.

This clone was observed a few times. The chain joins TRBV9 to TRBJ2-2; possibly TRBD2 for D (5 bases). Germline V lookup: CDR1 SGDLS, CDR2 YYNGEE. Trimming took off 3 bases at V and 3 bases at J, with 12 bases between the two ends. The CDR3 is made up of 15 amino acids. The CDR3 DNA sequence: TGTGCCAGCAGCGGTAGCGTCGTCCACACCGGGGAGCTGTTTTTT. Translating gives CASSGSVVHTGELFF.

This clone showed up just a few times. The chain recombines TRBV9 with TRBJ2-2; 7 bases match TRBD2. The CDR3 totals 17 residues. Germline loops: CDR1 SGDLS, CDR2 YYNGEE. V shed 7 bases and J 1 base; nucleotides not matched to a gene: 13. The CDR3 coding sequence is TGTGCCAGCGCCGGGGGGATAGCGGAGAAGAACACCGGGGAGCTGTTTTTT. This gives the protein CASAGGIAEKNTGELFF.